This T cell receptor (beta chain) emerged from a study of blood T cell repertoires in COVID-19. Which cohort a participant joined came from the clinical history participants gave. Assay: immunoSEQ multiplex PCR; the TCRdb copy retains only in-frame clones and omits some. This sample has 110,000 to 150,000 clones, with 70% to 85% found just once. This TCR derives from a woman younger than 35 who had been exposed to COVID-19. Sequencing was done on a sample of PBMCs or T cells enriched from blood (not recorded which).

The CDR3 loop reads CASSAGVKRVGRRPEAFF. As DNA, the CDR3 is TGTGCCAGCAGCGCGGGAGTGAAGCGGGTGGGAAGGAGGCCTGAAGCTTTCTTT. The rearrangement joins TRBV11-2 to TRBJ1-1; D remains ambiguous. This CDR3 is built from 18 residues. Trimming cost V 5 bases and J 6 bases, with 28 bases left between them. Germline CDR1 SGHAT, CDR2 FQNNGV.